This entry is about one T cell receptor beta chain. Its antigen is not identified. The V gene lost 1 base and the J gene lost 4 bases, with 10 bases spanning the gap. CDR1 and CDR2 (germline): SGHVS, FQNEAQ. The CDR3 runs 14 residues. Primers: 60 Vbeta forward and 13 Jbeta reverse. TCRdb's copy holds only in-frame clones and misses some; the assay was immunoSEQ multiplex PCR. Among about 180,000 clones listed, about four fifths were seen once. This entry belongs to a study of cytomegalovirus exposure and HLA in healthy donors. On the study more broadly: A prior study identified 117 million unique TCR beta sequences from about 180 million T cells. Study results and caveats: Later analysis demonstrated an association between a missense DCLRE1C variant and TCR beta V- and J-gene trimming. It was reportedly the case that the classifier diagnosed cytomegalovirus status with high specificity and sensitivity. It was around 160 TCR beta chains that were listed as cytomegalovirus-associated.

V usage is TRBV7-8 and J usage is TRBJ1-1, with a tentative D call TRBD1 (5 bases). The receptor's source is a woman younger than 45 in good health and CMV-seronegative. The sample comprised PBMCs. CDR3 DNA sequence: TGTGCCAGCAGCTTAGTGGGGGGAGGCACTGAAGCTTTCTTT. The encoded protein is CASSLVGGGTEAFF. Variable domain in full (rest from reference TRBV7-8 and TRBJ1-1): GAGVSQSPRYKVAKRGQDVALRCDPISGHVSLFWYQQALGQGPEFLTYFQNEAQLDKSGLPSDRFFAERPEGSVSTLKIQRTQQEDSAVYLCASSLVGGGTEAFFGQGTRLTVV.